One T cell receptor beta chain is described in this entry. The target antigen is unknown. TCRdb passed the reads through MiXCR, listing each CDR3 protein once. The sample contains around 200,000 distinct CDR3 sequences, about 39% of which appear only once. This specimen comes from a study of T cell repertoires in cytomegalovirus infection. Study overall: Both CMV infection and a matching HLA type were indicated by public TCR beta signatures. Regarding the study as a whole: Across the ex vivo response, the dominant clonotypes were HLA-C-restricted CMV-specific TCR beta clonotypes. Totalled public TCR beta family frequency picked out people who carried CMV plus the relevant HLA.

The CDR3 totals 16 residues. The germline V gene has CDR1 LNHNV and CDR2 YYDKDF (reference sequence). The V end was cut by 0 bases, the J end by 1 base, with 11 bases between. This chain joins TRBV15 and TRBJ2-3, with D possibly TRBD2 on 5 matching bases. This material consisted of CD8+ T cells from cultured PBMCs, taken from culture after CMV antigen stimulation. This TCR was recovered from a human donor in good health (CMV status not recorded). Some clones in this sample may be carry-over from other donors' samples. CDR3 DNA sequence: TGTGCCACCAGCAGAGATTGGAACGGGGGCACAGATACGCAGTATTTT. Protein: CATSRDWNGGTDTQYF.